This T cell receptor (beta chain) was obtained from a study of response to subunit inactivated influenza vaccine. TCRdb reprocessed the RT-PCR reads with MiXCR, giving one entry per CDR3 protein. The sample holds roughly 650,000 distinct CDR3 sequences; roughly 15% are singletons and the top ten take approximately 7.6%. Comments on this clonotype: The antigen remains unidentified.

J was trimmed by 3 bases and V by 6 bases; bases with no gene match: 7. CDR1 and CDR2 from the germline V gene are MNHNS and SASEGT. The CDR3 is 16 residues long. Findings and limits, study-wide: There was a suggestion from the authors that each seasonal influenza vaccination recruits few new T cells.

The TCR originated in a man aged 50-60 years who received an inactivated influenza vaccine. Sequenced here: PBMCs from blood, sampled around 14 days before vaccination. V usage is TRBV6-1 and J usage is TRBJ1-5; TRBD1 aligns across 11 bases. The chain's CDR3 is CASRIGTGGYNQPQHF. The CDR3 bases are TGTGCCAGCAGAATCGGGACAGGGGGATACAATCAGCCCCAGCATTTT.